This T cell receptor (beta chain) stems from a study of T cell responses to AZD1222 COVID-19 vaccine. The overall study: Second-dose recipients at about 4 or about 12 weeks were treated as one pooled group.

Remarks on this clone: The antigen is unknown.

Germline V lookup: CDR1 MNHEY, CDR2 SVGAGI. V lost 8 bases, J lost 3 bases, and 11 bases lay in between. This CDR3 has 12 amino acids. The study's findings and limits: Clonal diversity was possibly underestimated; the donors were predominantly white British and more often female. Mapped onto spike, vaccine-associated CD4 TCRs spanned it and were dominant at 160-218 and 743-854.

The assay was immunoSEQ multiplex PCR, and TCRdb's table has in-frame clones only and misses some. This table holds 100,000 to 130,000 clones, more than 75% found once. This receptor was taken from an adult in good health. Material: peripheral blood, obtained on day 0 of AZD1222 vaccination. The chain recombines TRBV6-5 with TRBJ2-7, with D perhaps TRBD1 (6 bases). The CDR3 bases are TGTGCCAGCGGACCGACAGGCTACGAGCAGTACTTC. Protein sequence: CASGPTGYEQYF.